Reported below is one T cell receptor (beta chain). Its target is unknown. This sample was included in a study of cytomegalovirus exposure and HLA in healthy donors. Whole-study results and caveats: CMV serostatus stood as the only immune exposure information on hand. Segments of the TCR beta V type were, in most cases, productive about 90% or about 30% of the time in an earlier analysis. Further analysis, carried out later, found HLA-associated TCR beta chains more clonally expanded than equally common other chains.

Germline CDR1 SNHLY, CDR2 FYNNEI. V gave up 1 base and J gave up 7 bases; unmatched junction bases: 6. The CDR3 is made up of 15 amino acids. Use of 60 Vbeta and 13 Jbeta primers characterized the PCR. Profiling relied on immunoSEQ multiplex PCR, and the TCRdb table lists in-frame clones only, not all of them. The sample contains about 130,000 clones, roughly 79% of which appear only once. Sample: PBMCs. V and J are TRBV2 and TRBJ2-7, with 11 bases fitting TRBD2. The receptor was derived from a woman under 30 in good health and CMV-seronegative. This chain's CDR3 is CASSEVSSGRREQYF. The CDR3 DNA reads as TGTGCCAGCAGTGAAGTGTCTAGCGGGAGGCGAGAGCAGTACTTC.